This T cell receptor (beta chain) was profiled in a study of vaccination effects on CD4 cells after COVID-19 (dated by TCRdb to between 2020 and 2023). With regard to the full study: Each participant got two doses of an mRNA SARS-CoV-2 vaccine, either BNT162b2 or mRNA-1273. Pre-vaccine samples from a couple of convalescent patients were drawn 16 days and one week before the first dose, 142 and 148 days after COVID-19 diagnosis. The study compared SARS-CoV-2 spike-specific CD4+ TCR repertoires before and after mRNA vaccination in COVID-19 convalescent patients and infection-naive vaccine recipients. A total of 9 to 11 COVID-19 convalescent patients and 4 SARS-CoV-2-naive healthy vaccine recipients were included in the full study. The Oncomine TCR Beta short-read assay on an Illumina iSeq 100 was used to sequence cultures from other donors in the study.

The ViraFEST assay stimulated PBMC with viral peptide pools and then used TCR sequencing to identify antigen-specific CD4+ T cell clonotypes by expansion. After 10 days of culture, CD4+ T cells were isolated with the EasySep CD4+ T cell isolation kit. PCR-confirmed SARS-CoV-2 infection had occurred in convalescent patients between March and December 2020, before the Alpha, Beta and Delta variants emerged in the United States. Each well held over 1.5 million PBMC cultured in IMDM containing around 5% human AB serum, roughly 9.9 IU/ml IL-2 and gentamicin, along with about 10 ug/ml peptides. A peptide pool from HIV-1 Nef was used as the negative control culture condition. On days 3 and 7, half of the culture medium was replaced with fresh IL-2-containing medium. Each peptide stimulation condition was cultured in triplicate wells unless otherwise noted. Using Ficoll-Paque Plus gradient centrifugation, PBMC were separated from whole blood and then either used fresh or cryopreserved at -140C. The QIAamp micro DNA kit was used to extract genomic DNA from the cultured CD4+ T cells.

Results and caveats for the whole study, not just this receptor: Limitations of the study were the small number of convalescent patients and the absence of early post-infection timepoints. Marked clonal contraction was observed in both infection-induced and vaccine-induced clones at late post-vaccination timepoints, consistent with waning T cell responses. Among convalescent patients, the spike-reactive repertoire after vaccination was made up mainly of new vaccine-induced clones that were largely distinct from the clones induced by infection.

A remark on this clone: No cognate antigen has been identified for it. No base quality values were provided; no much bigger clone lies one nucleotide off.

Libraries were made using the immunoSEQ multiplex PCR assay. DNA from the CD4+ T cells that had been cultured and isolated underwent TCR beta CDR3 sequencing. The study's processing was this. Non-productive TCR sequences were discarded, and reads were trimmed to the CDR3 region, with only CDR3s of 7 or more amino acids retained. The MANAFEST web app was used to pick out antigen-specific clonotypes by comparing their expansion in peptide wells with that in reference cultures. To count as positive, a clone had to show expansion at FDR<0.05 compared with the reference and with all other wells, an odds ratio above 5, and a frequency above 0.1% in two replicate wells. Clonotypes significantly expanded in SARS-CoV-2 spike wells and in at least one common cold coronavirus spike condition were defined as cross-reactive. Levenshtein distance calculated with the stringdist R package was used to assess CDR3 similarity, and unrooted trees were constructed with ape in R 3.6.1. This is the immuneACCESS table as TCRdb keeps it, with only in-frame sequences that have V and J called. A part of the clones is gone; compared with another copy, unresolved V genes explain less than half, and the rest is unexplained. V, J and clone size are those of that table, while D and trimming were read from the DNA. For this sample there are 63,000 or so clones; 73% appear just once. Around 5% of the sample is taken by the ten largest.

Trimming at the junction amounts to 6 bases on V and 2 bases on J, and the germline ends lie 14 bases apart. Inclusive of the bounding cysteine and phenylalanine, the CDR3 is 14 residues long. Left in the record is the CDR3 DNA by itself, 42 bases read in frame from the first base. CDR1 MDHEN and CDR2 SYDVKM are derived from the germline V gene. This specimen was CD4+ T cells from PBMCs cultured with HIV peptides, taken before COVID-19 vaccination. The label giving this sample's cell subset or site can be read as: HIV-1 Nef peptide pool negative control/reference culture. This chain is built from TRBV28 and TRBJ2-7; a tentative D match to TRBD1 spans 5 bases. The sequence was obtained from a human donor who had a prior SARS-CoV-2 infection. The sequence in DNA is TGTGCCAGCAGCATCCAGACAGAGACCTACGAGCAGTACTTC. Its translation reads: CASSIQTETYEQYF.